Below are 21 T cell receptor beta chains sequenced from a single sample in a study of cytomegalovirus exposure and HLA in healthy donors. The primer mix had 60 Vbeta and 13 Jbeta primers. Libraries were prepared by immunoSEQ multiplex PCR; TCRdb keeps only in-frame clonotypes and omits some of them. The sample lists more than 40,000 clones, more than 65% seen once, with approximately 3% in the top ten. Sequenced sample: PBMCs. These receptors all come from a man aged 50-59 years in good health and CMV-seronegative.

The V gene is TRBV5-1, the J gene TRBJ2-1; D is undetermined. The germline V and J ends were trimmed by 0 bases and 6 bases, with 7 bases remaining between them. Per germline, CDR1 SGHRS and CDR2 YFSETQ. There are 13 residues in the CDR3. The CDR3 spells CASSLAVLNEQFF. CDR3 in DNA: TGCGCCAGCAGCTTGGCAGTGCTCAATGAGCAGTTCTTC. Full variable domain (rest looked up from reference TRBV5-1 and TRBJ2-1): KAGVTQTPRYLIKTRGQQVTLSCSPISGHRSVSWYQQTPGQGLQFLFEYFSETQRNKGNFPGRFSGRQFSNSRSEMNVSTLELGDSALYLCASSLAVLNEQFFGPGTRLTVL.

The rearrangement joins TRBV4-2 to TRBJ2-7, with D unclear. Trimming pared 0 bases from V and 3 bases from J, leaving 18 bases between. CDR3 length equals 17 residues. Germline lookup yields CDR1 LGHNA and CDR2 YNFKEQ. For the CDR3, the DNA is TGTGCCAGCAGCCAAGATCGTTGGAGTCGAATTGGCTACGAGCAGTACTTC. It is translated as CASSQDRWSRIGYEQYF.

This chain links TRBV15 with TRBJ2-2, with D tentatively TRBD1 (5 bases). CDR3 length: 16 amino acids. The V gene lost 1 base and the J gene lost 1 base, with 10 bases spanning the gap. Germline values: CDR1 LNHNV, CDR2 YYDKDF (reference sequence). The CDR3 loop reads CATSRGGQLNTGELFF. The CDR3 coding sequence is TGTGCCACCAGCAGAGGGGGCCAGTTGAACACCGGGGAGCTGTTTTTT.

The chain uses TRBV7-2 and TRBJ1-2; TRBD1 aligns across 7 bases. V dropped 5 bases and J dropped 0; count of bases not matched to a gene: 3. CDR3 length equals 14 residues. Germline-derived CDR1 and CDR2 are SGHTA and FQGNSA. CDR3 sequence (DNA): TGTGCCAGCAGCCGACAGGGTGCTAACTATGGCTACACCTTC. Translated, it gives CASSRQGANYGYTF. The full variable domain, in which reference TRBV7-2 and TRBJ1-2 provide the parts outside the CDR3, is GAGVSQSPSNKVTEKGKDVELRCDPISGHTALYWYRQSLGQGLEFLIYFQGNSAPDKSGLPSDRFSAERTGGSVSTLTIQRTQQEDSAVYLCASSRQGANYGYTFGSGTRLTVV.

This rearrangement joins TRBV28 to TRBJ1-3; D might be TRBD1 (5 bases). The CDR3 length is 15 residues. Germline CDR1 reads MDHEN; CDR2 reads SYDVKM. V lost 5 bases and J lost 0, with 11 bases in between. The CDR3 sequence is CASSVTDNSGNTIYF. In nucleotides, the CDR3 is TGTGCCAGCAGTGTGACAGATAACTCTGGAAACACCATATATTTT.

V gene TRBV28 combines with J gene TRBJ2-7; 7 positions agree with TRBD1. The V segment lost 6 bases and the J segment 2 bases; nucleotides outside the gene matches: 10. In germline, CDR1 is MDHEN, CDR2 SYDVKM. This CDR3 region has 15 residues. In DNA, the CDR3 is TGTGCCAGCAGGGATTCAAGGACAGGTACCTACGAGCAGTACTTC. Its protein product is CASRDSRTGTYEQYF.

The DNA for the CDR3 is TGCGCCAGCAGCTTGGATGACCTGAGCTCCTACGGGCAGTACTTC. Residues: CASSLDDLSSYGQYF. The chain employs TRBV5-1 and TRBJ2-5, with unresolved D. The CDR3 spans 15 residues. Germline V lookup: CDR1 SGHRS, CDR2 YFSETQ. Trimming shortened V by 0 bases and J by 11 bases, and 20 bases separated the two germline ends.

V gene TRBV7-9 combines with J gene TRBJ2-5; 8 bases map to TRBD1. Per the germline V gene, CDR1 is SEHNR and CDR2 is FQNEAQ (reference sequence). This CDR3 is built from 15 residues. V lost 5 bases, J lost 5 bases, and 10 bases stayed unmatched. The CDR3 DNA follows: TGTGCCAGCAGCCCGAAGGACAGGGAGGTGGAGACCCAGTACTTC. It yields the protein CASSPKDREVETQYF.

As concerns this clone: The germline gene is not matched at one end of the junction; a read error may be the cause. At the DNA level, this CDR3 is encoded by other sequences in the same sample as well. The chain has TRBV25-1 and TRBJ1-6; perhaps TRBD1 as D (5 bases). This CDR3 has 13 amino acids. From germline, CDR1 is MGHDK and CDR2 SYGVNS. CDR3 DNA: TGTGCCAGCGGGAAGGCAGGGAATTCCCCCCTCCACTTT. The encoded protein is CASGKAGNSPLHF.

The chain couples TRBV29-1 to TRBJ2-1; tentatively, D is TRBD2 (6 bases). The germline CDR1 and CDR2 sequences are SQVTM and ANQGSEA. The V end lost 2 bases, the J end lost 9 bases, and 14 bases lay between the germline ends. The CDR3 runs 13 residues. The chain's CDR3 is CSVEPEGFGEQFF. The CDR3 coding sequence is TGCAGCGTTGAACCGGAGGGTTTTGGTGAGCAGTTCTTC.

For the CDR3, the DNA is TGCGCCAGCAGCCAAGGGGGAATCGGGGGAACATTGGCTGAAGCTTTCTTT. Protein product: CASSQGGIGGTLAEAFF. V and J are TRBV4-3 and TRBJ1-1, with a tentative D call TRBD1 (5 bases). Looked up from germline, CDR1 is LGHNA and CDR2 is YSLEER. Trimming removed 1 base at V and 6 bases at J, with 21 bases between. The CDR3 sequence is 17 residues long.

This clone came up once. This chain connects TRBV7-9 to TRBJ1-2; no clear D. The V end lost 3 bases, the J end lost 3 bases, and 11 bases lay between the germline ends. The length of the CDR3 is 14 residues. The germline V gene encodes CDR1 SEHNR and CDR2 FQNEAQ (reference sequence). In nucleotides, the CDR3 is TGTGCCAGCAGCTTTGAGGGCGCGGACTATGGCTACACCTTC. Amino acid sequence: CASSFEGADYGYTF.

V and J are TRBV6-5 and TRBJ2-7, with D perhaps TRBD1 (6 bases). CDR1 and CDR2 from the germline V gene are MNHEY and SVGAGI. This CDR3 has 11 amino acids. Trimming removed 6 bases from V and 4 bases from J, with 7 bases in between. In DNA, the CDR3 is TGTGCCAGCAGCACAGGGTACGAGCAGTACTTC. Translating it yields CASSTGYEQYF.

The chain couples TRBV7-2 to TRBJ2-2; D is unresolved. V dropped 2 bases and J dropped 0 bases, with 10 bases sitting between them. CDR1 is SGHTA, CDR2 FQGNSA, per germline. This CDR3 is 16 amino acids long. The CDR3 here is CASSLMRLANTGELFF. The CDR3 nucleotides read TGTGCCAGCAGCTTAATGCGACTCGCGAACACCGGGGAGCTGTTTTTT.

The chain combines TRBV6-5 with TRBJ1-1, with TRBD1 matching over 8 bases. The CDR3 spans 13 residues. Germline V CDR1 and CDR2: MNHEY, SVGAGI. V lost 6 bases and J lost 4; bases outside the gene matches: 4. Here the CDR3 reads CASSWGQATEAFF. The CDR3 DNA reads as TGTGCCAGCAGCTGGGGACAGGCCACTGAAGCTTTCTTT.

The chain joins TRBV7-9 to TRBJ2-2, with 10 bases identical to TRBD2. From germline, CDR1 is SEHNR and CDR2 FQNEAQ (reference sequence). V lost 6 bases and J lost 4; bases outside the gene matches: 8. This CDR3 is 16 amino acids long. CDR3 in amino acids: CASRAAGGPVTGELFF. CDR3 in DNA: TGTGCCAGCAGAGCAGCGGGAGGGCCGGTCACCGGGGAGCTGTTTTTT.

V usage is TRBV7-9 and J usage is TRBJ1-4; no clear D. Germline loops: CDR1 SEHNR, CDR2 FQNEAQ (reference sequence). The germline V and J ends were trimmed by 8 bases and 8 bases, with 12 bases remaining between them. The CDR3 has 12 residues. The CDR3 nucleotides read TGTGCCAGCCTGGGGAGTGACGAAAAACTGTTTTTT. Encoded protein: CASLGSDEKLFF.

The chain links TRBV7-8 to TRBJ2-5, with D possibly matching TRBD2 (6 bases). This CDR3 has 13 residues. Germline V lookup: CDR1 SGHVS, CDR2 FQNEAQ. The ends were cut back, 3 bases at V and 5 bases at J, with 10 bases in the middle. Here the CDR3 reads CASSLDGGETQYF. The DNA of the CDR3 is TGTGCCAGCAGCTTGGATGGAGGGGAGACCCAGTACTTC. Full variable domain (rest looked up from reference TRBV7-8 and TRBJ2-5): GAGVSQSPRYKVAKRGQDVALRCDPISGHVSLFWYQQALGQGPEFLTYFQNEAQLDKSGLPSDRFFAERPEGSVSTLKIQRTQQEDSAVYLCASSLDGGETQYFGPGTRLLVL.

CDR3 protein: CASRVLVGAEEAFF. DNA for the CDR3: TGTGCCAGCAGAGTTTTGGTGGGGGCAGAAGAAGCTTTCTTT. This chain uses TRBV27 with TRBJ1-1, with a weak D call TRBD1 (6 bases). Germline CDR1 MNHEY, CDR2 SMNVEV (reference sequence). V lost 6 bases and J lost 8, with 19 bases in between. The CDR3 is 14 residues long.

This chain uses TRBV6-1 with TRBJ2-1; a weak D match, TRBD2 (5 bases). Germline V gives CDR1 MNHNS, CDR2 SASEGT. V lost 1 base and J lost 2, with 9 bases in between. The CDR3 sequence is 15 residues long. The CDR3 DNA reads TGTGCCAGCAGTGAAGTCGGGGAACCCTACAATGAGCAGTTCTTC. This encodes CASSEVGEPYNEQFF.

V is TRBV2 and J is TRBJ1-2, with a possible D match to TRBD1 (6 bases). Germline CDR1 SNHLY, CDR2 FYNNEI. Trimming removed 5 bases at V and 2 bases at J, with 15 bases between. This CDR3 has 15 residues. CDR3 coding DNA: TGTGCCAGCAGTCCTTTCAGGGGAACAAACTATGGCTACACCTTC. Protein: CASSPFRGTNYGYTF.